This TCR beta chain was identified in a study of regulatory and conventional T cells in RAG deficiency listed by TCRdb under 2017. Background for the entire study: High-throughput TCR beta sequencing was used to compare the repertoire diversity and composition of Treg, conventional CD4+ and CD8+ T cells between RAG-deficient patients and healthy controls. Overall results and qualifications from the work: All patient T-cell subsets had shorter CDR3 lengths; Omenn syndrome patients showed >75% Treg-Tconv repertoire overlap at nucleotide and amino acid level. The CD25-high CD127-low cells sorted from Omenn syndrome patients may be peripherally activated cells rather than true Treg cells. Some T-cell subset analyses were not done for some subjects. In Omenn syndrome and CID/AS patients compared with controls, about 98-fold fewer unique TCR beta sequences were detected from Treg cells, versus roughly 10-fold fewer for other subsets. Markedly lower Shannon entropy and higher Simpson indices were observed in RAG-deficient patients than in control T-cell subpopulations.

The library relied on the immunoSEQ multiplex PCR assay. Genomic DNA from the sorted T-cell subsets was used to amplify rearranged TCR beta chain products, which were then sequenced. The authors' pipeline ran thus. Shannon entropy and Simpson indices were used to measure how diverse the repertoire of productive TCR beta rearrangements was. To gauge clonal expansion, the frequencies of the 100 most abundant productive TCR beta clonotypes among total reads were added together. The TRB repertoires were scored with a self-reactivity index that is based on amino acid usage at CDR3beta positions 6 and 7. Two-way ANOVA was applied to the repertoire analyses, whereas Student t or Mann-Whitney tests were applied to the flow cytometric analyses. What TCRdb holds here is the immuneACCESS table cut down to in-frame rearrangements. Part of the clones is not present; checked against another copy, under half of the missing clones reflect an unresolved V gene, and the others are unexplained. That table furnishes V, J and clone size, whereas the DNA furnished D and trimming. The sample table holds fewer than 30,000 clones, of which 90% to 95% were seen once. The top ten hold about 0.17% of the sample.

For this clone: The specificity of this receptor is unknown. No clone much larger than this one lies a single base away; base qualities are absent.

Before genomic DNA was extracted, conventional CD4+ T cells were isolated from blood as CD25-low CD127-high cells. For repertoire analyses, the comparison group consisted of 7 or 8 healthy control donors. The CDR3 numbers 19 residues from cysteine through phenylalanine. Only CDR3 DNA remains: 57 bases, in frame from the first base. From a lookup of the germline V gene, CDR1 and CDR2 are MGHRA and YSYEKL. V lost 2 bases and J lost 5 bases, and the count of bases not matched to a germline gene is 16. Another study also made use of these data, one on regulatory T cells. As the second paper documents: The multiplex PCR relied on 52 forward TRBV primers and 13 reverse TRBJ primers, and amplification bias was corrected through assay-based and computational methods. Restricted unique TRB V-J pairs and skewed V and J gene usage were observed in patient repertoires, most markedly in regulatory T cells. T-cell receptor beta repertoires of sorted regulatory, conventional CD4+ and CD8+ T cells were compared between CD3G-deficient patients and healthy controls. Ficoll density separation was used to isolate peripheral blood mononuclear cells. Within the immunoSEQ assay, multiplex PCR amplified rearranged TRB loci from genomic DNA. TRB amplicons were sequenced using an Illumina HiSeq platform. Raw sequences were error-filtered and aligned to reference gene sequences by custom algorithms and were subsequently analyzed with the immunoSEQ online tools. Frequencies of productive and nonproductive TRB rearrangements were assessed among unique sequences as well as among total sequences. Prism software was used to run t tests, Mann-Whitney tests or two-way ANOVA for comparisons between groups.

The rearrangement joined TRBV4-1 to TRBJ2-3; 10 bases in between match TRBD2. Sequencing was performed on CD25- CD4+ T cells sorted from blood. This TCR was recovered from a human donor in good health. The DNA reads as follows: TGCGCCAGCAGCCAAAGAAGGGGAGGAAGCGGGGGGGCAGGAGATACGCAGTATTTT. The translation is CASSQRRGGSGGAGDTQYF.